This paragraph covers one TCR beta chain sequence. Its antigen is not yet known. No base-level quality is on record; no much larger clone is a single base apart. Library construction relied on the immunoSEQ multiplex PCR assay. A mixture of 60 forward primers for TCR Vbeta segments and 13 reverse primers for TCR Jbeta segments was used in the multiplex PCR. The CDR3 region of rearranged TCR beta genes was amplified from genomic DNA by a multiplex PCR assay. The amplified TCR beta libraries were sequenced on the Illumina HiSeq System as 87-base-pair reads. The original pipeline was this. A later analysis counted approximately 74 million unique TCR beta chains across the 500 to 850 repertoires, and 9.5 million to 11 million of these chains were shared by at least two donors. Raw reads were error-corrected and collapsed into unique sequences by a nearest-neighbor algorithm in which closely related sequences were merged to remove PCR and sequencing errors. V, D and J gene segments were assigned by aligning CDR3 sequences to IMGT reference sequences. For a sequence to be retained, at least a six-nucleotide match to both a V gene segment and a J gene segment was required. A rearrangement counted as productive if the CDR3 had no stop codons and remained in frame with V and J, and every other rearrangement counted as non-productive. Following IMGT convention, CDR3 was defined as the stretch from the second conserved V-encoded cysteine to the conserved J-encoded phenylalanine. In an earlier analysis of 550 to 650 of the donors, sequences lacking an unambiguous match to a single V gene segment were excluded. In an earlier analysis of several hundred of the donors, V segments were called functional above 56.7% productive rearrangements and were called segregating when the between-donor standard deviation exceeded 5%. A statistical classification framework was built for diagnosing cytomegalovirus status from the catalog of TCR beta chain sequences. A later analysis assigned V and J genes by comparing TCR nucleotide sequences with IMGT/GENE-DB human TR gene sequences. A later analysis assigned CDR3 sequences and most-parsimonious VDJ recombination scenarios with the TCRdist pipeline. In a later analysis, each TCR beta chain was defined by its CDR3 amino acid sequence together with its V-gene family, and reads lacking a unique V-gene family were excluded. To address suspected cross-contamination and a sequencing artifact, a later analysis removed under 600 highly shared, low-generation-probability nucleotide sequences. A later analysis calculated a clonal expansion index for each public chain from normalized within-repertoire ranks of inferred template counts. Generation probabilities in a later analysis came from a VDJ recombination model fitted to out-of-frame rearrangements, and those results were checked against IGoR. In a later analysis, hypergeometric tests were used to score TCR-TCR, TCR-HLA and TCR-CMV co-occurrence, with a repertoire-size bias correction applied to TCR pairs. In a later analysis, false discovery rates were estimated by permuting HLA or CMV assignments 20 times. In a later analysis, co-occurring TCRs were grouped using DBSCAN, with TCRdist sequence similarity added in when clustering inside HLA-allele-positive subsets. Co-occurrence clustering excluded repertoires with fewer than 30,000 or more than 120,000 public chains, plus five with anomalous nucleotide sharing. TCRdb carries this immuneACCESS record with in-frame sequences only. Its versions omit some clonotypes, under half of them owing to an unresolved V gene in the studies checked, with the rest unexplained. V, J and clone size were drawn from that table, and D and trimming were deduced from the DNA. The sample has approximately 170,000 clones on record, under 80% of them singletons. More than 4% of the sample lies in the top ten.

In total, 630 or so healthy bone marrow donors made up the cohort. At the time of sampling, all cohort members were nominally healthy, though unrecorded immune exposures were likely present. The donor was CMV seropositive and was included in the group of 270 or so seropositive cohort members. A peripheral blood sample was collected from each donor, and TCR beta sequencing was performed on peripheral blood mononuclear cells. The Qiagen DNeasy Blood Extraction Kit was used to extract genomic DNA from the blood cell samples. V lost 3 bases and J lost 3 bases, and the count of bases not matched to a germline gene is 5. CDR1 and CDR2 are read off the germline V gene (reference sequence) as LNHDA and SQIVND. Its CDR3 holds 15 amino acids, cysteine through phenylalanine. Kept here is only the CDR3 DNA, which spans 45 bases and is read in frame from base 1. These data come from a study of cytomegalovirus exposure and HLA in healthy donors (dated by TCRdb to 2017 to 2019). Regarding the complete study: According to an earlier analysis of a few hundred of the donors, 150 million to 200 million T cells yielded 117 million unique TCR beta sequences and less than 300 Gb of sequence data. In a later analysis, previously published TCR beta repertoires from roughly 710 donors were re-analyzed and high-resolution HLA genotyping was added so that TCR occurrence patterns could be studied. Both class I and class II loci were covered by HLA typing, at four-digit resolution. An earlier analysis of roughly 600 of the donors used high-throughput TCR beta sequencing to judge whether each TCR beta V gene segment behaved as functional or pseudogenic. A later genetic analysis took genome-wide SNP genotypes for about three fifths of the 666 donors and used that subset as a discovery cohort. In the later analysis, no new phenotypic data were used to find candidate immune exposures; instead, reliance was placed on TCR beta sequences and their occurrence across donors. Approximately 300 gigabases of sequencing data and 70 million to 100 million unique TCR sequences made up an early release that covered about 640 HLA-typed donors. Typing coverage varied by locus: about 620-630 donors for A, B, C, DRB1 and DQB1; 522 for DQA1; around 610 for DPA1; roughly 450 for DPB1. Among over 350 genotyped donors of the cohort, an average of 235,054 unique TCR beta nucleotide sequences were sequenced per donor, about a sixth of them non-productive. A separate validation cohort of roughly 110 different subjects was used in addition to the 666-subject first cohort. All discovery cohort repertoires had been generated using a single sequencing platform. High-throughput TCR immunosequencing, statistical association of individual TCRs with disease status, and machine learning were combined to predict cytomegalovirus infection status. Using immunosequencing, the study profiled T cell repertoires from fewer than 700 subjects and related those repertoires to cytomegalovirus serostatus. Donor age, sex, ethnicity and CMV serostatus were compiled alongside the repertoire data. Several DR-DQ haplotypes were treated as single units for association and clustering because of strong linkage in the cohort. The aim of the study was to test whether cataloging public T cell receptors could identify signatures of past pathogen exposure. Among the approximately 420 genotyped donors, about 85% belonged to the genetic ancestry cluster associated with self-reported Caucasian donors.

General study outcomes and caveats: V-gene and J-gene trimming of TCR beta chains was associated with a missense DCLRE1C variant in a later genetic analysis, and the association was replicated in an independent cohort. Most TCR sequences were seen in very few donors, while some public TCRs were found in many individuals. The authors suggested that the approach could potentially be generalized to other disease states and immunological phenotypes. In a later genetic analysis, fewer N-insertions in productive TCRs were reported among donors in an Asian-associated ancestry cluster than the approximately 630-donor mean. Because HLA typing was unavailable for some donors at each locus, only the typed subset was used in association tests. In the study, some 160 TCR beta chains were listed as associated with cytomegalovirus. In vitro tests confirmed that a few of the cytomegalovirus-associated TCR beta chains recognize cytomegalovirus antigens. Correlated functional status among segregating V segments might reflect linkage disequilibrium, but an unknown experimental factor could not be ruled out. A later analysis found that TCR association rates varied across HLA loci, with DRB1 alleles showing the most associated TCRs and HLA-C alleles the fewest. Some IMGT-functional V segments, including TRBV6-2 and TRBV6-3, could not be distinguished by the 87-base-pair reads and were therefore excluded. Broadly in line with IMGT annotations, most TCR beta V segments showed up in productive rearrangements about 90% or about 30% of the time in an earlier analysis of a few hundred of the donors. According to a later analysis, parvovirus B19, influenza, CMV and Epstein-Barr virus appeared linked to several top co-occurrence clusters. In a later analysis, most CMV-associated TCR beta chains were found to appear HLA-restricted, with HLA associations seemingly driven largely by CMV exposure. When HLA alleles, especially DR and DQ, strongly co-occurred, TCR associations were difficult to assign to individual alleles. A further reported finding was that TCR beta sequences accurately predicted the HLA-A and HLA-B alleles for most subjects in the first cohort. The classifier was reported to diagnose cytomegalovirus status with high specificity and sensitivity in both the original cohort and the validation cohort. Immune exposure information for the cohort was limited to CMV serostatus. A later analysis associated 16,951 TCR beta sequences with specific HLA alleles at a false discovery rate of 0.05. The cohort was sequenced for TCR beta chains only, and without alpha or paired-chain data the features that could be detected were limited. Because counts were too low, roughly 16 rarely observed V segments, including chromosome 9 orphons, were left out of the earlier analysis of some 600 of the donors. Roughly uniform sequencing depth across donors was assumed in presence/absence analyses, although this assumption may not hold. The sequencing pipeline was judged likely to have produced a cluster of highly shared sequence variants as a technical artifact. Compared with equally common non-associated chains, HLA-associated TCR beta chains in a later analysis were more clonally expanded and had lower generation probabilities.

The chain is encoded by TRBV19 joined to TRBJ2-7, with 10 middle bases fitting TRBD2. Material for sequencing was PBMCs. The sequence derives from a young man in good health and CMV-seropositive. The bases read TGTGCCAGTAGTATTGCTAGCGGGGGCTACTACGAGCAGTACTTC. Its translation reads: CASSIASGGYYEQYF.